The clone carrying this TCR beta chain was seen a handful of times. Its cognate antigen is unknown. These data originate in a study of CD8 T cells in ankylosing spondylitis. Regarding the study as a whole: Ankylosing spondylitis blood appeared to be characterized by a TCR beta motif of eight highly homologous variants.

MiXCR was run by TCRdb on the 5' RACE reads, yielding one entry per CDR3 protein. This table has approximately 520,000 distinct CDR3 sequences, 5.3% appearing once. The CDR3 loop spans 13 amino acids. Trimming removed 8 bases from V and 0 bases from J; junction bases left unmatched: 4. Germline-derived CDR1 and CDR2 are SGHRS and YFSETQ. The chain combines TRBV5-1 with TRBJ2-5, with 7 bases lining up with TRBD2. This TCR was sampled from a male donor with ankylosing spondylitis. Sequences were obtained from blood, either unsorted or a sorted T cell fraction (not recorded which). The CDR3 nucleotides are TGCGCCAGTGCGCGGGGGAACCAAGAGACCCAGTACTTC. It codes for CASARGNQETQYF. The complete variable domain, with remaining parts taken from reference TRBV5-1 and TRBJ2-5, reads KAGVTQTPRYLIKTRGQQVTLSCSPISGHRSVSWYQQTPGQGLQFLFEYFSETQRNKGNFPGRFSGRQFSNSRSEMNVSTLELGDSALYLCASARGNQETQYFGPGTRLLVL.